The clone carrying this TCR beta chain was seen a few times. Original processing methods: Estimated nucleated cell counts came from reference gene primer amplification. TCRdb's table, derived via immunoSEQ multiplex PCR, lists solely in-frame clones and lacks some. D and trimming come from the DNA, and the V and J calls and clone size come from that table. The sample records approximately 470,000 clones, approximately 85% being singletons. The data were taken from a study of blood T cell repertoires in COVID-19. The overall study: Samples of COVID-19 (acute and convalescent) were obtained from the United States, Italy and Spain. PBMCs, B-cell-depleted T cells, or T cells were the source of the cDNA or gDNA that made up the material.

CDR1 GTSNPN and CDR2 SVGIG come from the germline V gene (reference sequence). The CDR3 spans 14 residues. Trimming removed 0 bases at V and 0 bases at J, with 8 bases between. The source material was peripheral blood. The chain couples TRBV30 to TRBJ1-1; the D is unclear. This receptor was obtained from a human donor in a cohort sampled during active COVID-19. The CDR3 nucleotides read TGTGCCTGGAGTGTGTTGCAGATGAACACTGAAGCTTTCTTT. It codes for CAWSVLQMNTEAFF.